The source of this TCR beta chain is a study of CD8 T cells in ankylosing spondylitis. Trimming shortened V by 0 bases and J by 7 bases, and 14 bases separated the two germline ends. There are 15 residues in the CDR3. Per the germline V gene, CDR1 is SGHRS and CDR2 is YFSETQ. TCRdb reanalysed the 5' RACE reads using MiXCR and keeps one entry per CDR3 protein. The sample consists of some 350,000 distinct CDR3 sequences, roughly 14% of them appearing once. The origin of this receptor is a male donor with ankylosing spondylitis or in good health (not recorded which). The chain recombines TRBV5-1 with TRBJ2-1; the D gene is possibly TRBD2 (7 bases). The sequenced sample was blood, either unsorted or a sorted T cell fraction (not recorded which). The CDR3 reads CASSLEPGEGNEQFF. The CDR3 nucleotides are TGCGCCAGCAGCTTGGAACCAGGGGAGGGTAATGAGCAGTTCTTC.